The following is a T cell receptor beta chain sequence with its context. The antigen remains undetermined. The data originate from a study of T cell responses to AZD1222 COVID-19 vaccine. As for the study in general: The study pooled second doses at about 4 or about 12 weeks. Study-level findings and limits: Spike-specific TCR depth and breadth grew after two AZD1222 doses. Baseline serology detected seropositivity in only six AZD1222 recipients.

Germline CDR1 reads SGHRS; CDR2 reads YFSETQ. Trimming stripped 2 bases from V and 2 bases from J, with 13 bases between. The CDR3 sequence is 15 residues long. Some clones are missing from TCRdb's copy, which holds only in-frame ones; the method was immunoSEQ multiplex PCR. The table records around 100,000 clones, about 88% of them present only once. The sample here was peripheral blood, taken on day 0 of AZD1222 vaccination. The TCR originated in an adult in good health. The chain employs TRBV5-1 and TRBJ2-5; D remains unclear. CDR3 nucleotides: TGCGCCAGCAGCTTAAGCCCACGGATACAAGAGACCCAGTACTTC. Residues: CASSLSPRIQETQYF.